The next 3 T cell receptor beta chains were all read from a single sample in a study of regulatory T cells in long-lasting Graves disease. Investigators prepared the TCR beta libraries by applying iRepertoire HTBI primers and Arm-PCR of CDR3 regions. TCRdb reanalysed the multiplex PCR reads using MiXCR and keeps one entry per CDR3 protein. There are a few hundred thousand distinct CDR3 sequences in the sample; approximately 15% occur only once, and approximately 8% lies in the top ten. Time point denoted: newly diagnosed GD, antithyroid drugs for less than 3 months. Scientists built the TCR library using RNA that was extracted from PBMCs. This same sample was also part of a study on T cells in Graves' hyperthyroidism and ophthalmopathy.

The specimen was peripheral blood mononuclear cells (PBMCs), collected at new diagnosis, from a patient treated with antithyroid drugs. The origin of the receptors is a woman aged 40 to 50 with Graves disease.

This clonotype has a count of ten or more. CDR3 nucleotides: TGTGCCAGTAACGAACAGGGGGCGCGTACCTATGGCTACACCTTC. Translating it yields CASNEQGARTYGYTF. The V gene is TRBV19, the J gene TRBJ1-2; TRBD1 agrees at 9 bases. Germline CDR1 reads LNHDA; CDR2 reads SQIVND (reference sequence). The CDR3 runs 15 residues. Losses at the gene ends were 7 bases for V and 4 bases for J; bases not matched to a gene: 10.

In regard to this clonotype: A single base is all that separates this from a far larger clone, so a read error is likely. V gene TRBV7-2 combines with J gene TRBJ2-7; 9 bases align to TRBD2. The DNA end is more similar to TRBJ2-1, so the J call may be wrong. The CDR3 loop spans 14 amino acids. Germline V CDR1 and CDR2: SGHTA, FQGNSA. The CDR3 loop is CAGSLMIAGDEQFF. The CDR3 coding sequence is TGTGCCGGCAGCTTAATGATAGCGGGAGACGAGCAGTTCTTC.

This clonotype was observed many times. This chain joins TRBV11-1 and TRBJ2-1; 8 nucleotides match TRBD1. With V trimmed by 5 bases and J by 4 bases, 13 bases remained unmatched. The CDR3 has 17 amino acids. Germline CDR1 SGHAT, CDR2 FQDESV (reference sequence). The CDR3 loop is CASSLTPGTGIYNEQFF. CDR3 DNA: TGTGCCAGCAGCCTCACCCCCGGGACAGGTATATACAATGAGCAGTTCTTC. The full variable domain, rest sourced from reference TRBV11-1 and TRBJ2-1, is EAEVAQSPRYKITEKSQAVAFWCDPISGHATLYWYRQILGQGPELLVQFQDESVVDDSQLPKDRFSAERLKGVDSTLKIQPAELGDSAMYLCASSLTPGTGIYNEQFFGPGTRLTVL.